The entry below describes one T cell receptor beta chain. It has no known antigen specificity. Per-nucleotide qualities are absent, and no much larger clonotype sits a single base away. This entry belongs to a study of cytomegalovirus exposure and HLA in healthy donors (dated by TCRdb to the late 2010s). With regard to the full study: In an earlier analysis of some 610 of the donors, 276 Gb of sequence data and approximately 100 million unique TCR beta sequences from 180 million or so T cells were reported. An early release covering roughly 600 HLA-typed donors comprised about 300 gigabases of sequencing data and roughly 85 million unique TCR sequences. Of the 300 to 500 genotyped donors, 80% to 90% were placed in the genetic ancestry cluster associated with self-reported Caucasian donors. The study aimed to test whether cataloging public T cell receptors could reveal signatures of past pathogen exposure. Using immunosequencing, the study profiled T cell repertoires from some 670 subjects and related those repertoires to cytomegalovirus serostatus. In addition to the first cohort of 666 subjects, a separate validation cohort of around 110 different subjects was used. To predict cytomegalovirus infection status, the study combined high-throughput TCR immunosequencing, statistical association of individual TCRs with disease status, and machine learning. In a later analysis, previously published TCR beta repertoires from 666 donors were re-analyzed and high-resolution HLA genotyping was added so that TCR occurrence patterns could be studied. Rather than using new phenotypic data, the later analysis identified candidate immune exposures from TCR beta sequences and from how often those sequences occurred across donors. To decide whether each TCR beta V gene segment behaved as functional or pseudogenic, an earlier analysis of 587 of the donors relied on high-throughput TCR beta sequencing. Donor age, sex, ethnicity and CMV serostatus were collected together with the repertoire data. Genome-wide SNP genotypes for about 65% of the roughly 700 donors were used in a later genetic analysis, which treated that subset as a discovery cohort. All discovery cohort repertoires had been generated on a single sequencing platform. HLA typing included class I and class II loci at four-digit resolution. Typing coverage varied by locus: 629-630 donors for A, B, C, DRB1 and DQB1; roughly 560 for DQA1; 600 to 610 for DPA1; some 470 for DPB1. Four to six DR-DQ haplotypes were handled as single units for association and clustering, since linkage in the cohort was strong. Among a few hundred genotyped donors of the cohort, an average of approximately 240,000 unique TCR beta nucleotide sequences were sequenced per donor, around a sixth of them non-productive. What the work shows at the level of the full study, not this receptor alone: The 87-base-pair reads could not distinguish some IMGT-functional V segments, including TRBV6-2 and TRBV6-3, so those segments were excluded. An association between a missense DCLRE1C variant and V-gene and J-gene trimming of TCR beta chains was found in a later genetic analysis and replicated in an independent cohort. The study gave a list of some 150 TCR beta chains associated with cytomegalovirus. Presence/absence analyses assumed roughly uniform sequencing depth across donors, an assumption that may not hold. The authors suggested that the approach could potentially be extended to other disease states and immunological phenotypes. In a later analysis, the rate of TCR association differed among HLA loci, with DRB1 alleles having the most associated TCRs and HLA-C alleles having the fewest. In vitro tests confirmed that a few of the cytomegalovirus-associated TCR beta chains recognize cytomegalovirus antigens. Immune exposure information for the cohort was limited to CMV serostatus. In this cohort, only TCR beta chains were sequenced, and detectable features were limited by the absence of alpha or paired-chain data. A later analysis found that most CMV-associated TCR beta chains appeared HLA-restricted, with HLA associations seemingly driven largely by CMV exposure. In a later analysis, HLA-associated TCR beta chains showed more clonal expansion and lower generation probabilities than non-associated chains that were equally common. A further reported finding was that TCR beta sequences accurately predicted the HLA-A and HLA-B alleles for most subjects in the first cohort. While some public TCRs were present in many individuals, most TCR sequences turned up only very rarely across donors. Broadly in line with IMGT annotations, most TCR beta V segments showed up in productive rearrangements about 90% or about 30% of the time in an earlier analysis of approximately 600 of the donors. Correlated functional status among segregating V segments might reflect linkage disequilibrium, but an unknown experimental factor could not be ruled out. Compared with the approximately 710-donor mean, donors in an Asian-associated ancestry cluster had fewer N-insertions in productive TCRs, according to a later genetic analysis. A group of highly shared sequence variants was considered likely to be a technical artifact of the sequencing pipeline. According to a later analysis, parvovirus B19, influenza, CMV and Epstein-Barr virus appeared linked to several top co-occurrence clusters. Because counts were too low, about 15 rarely observed V segments, including chromosome 9 orphons, were left out of the earlier analysis of some 600 of the donors. A later analysis associated 15,000 to 20,000 TCR beta sequences with specific HLA alleles at a false discovery rate of 0.05. Because HLA typing was missing for some donors at each locus, association tests included only the typed subset. Assigning TCR associations to individual alleles was difficult when HLA alleles, especially DR and DQ, strongly co-occurred. The classifier was reported to diagnose cytomegalovirus status with high specificity and sensitivity in both the original and validation cohorts.

The library was built by means of the immunoSEQ multiplex PCR assay. The multiplex PCR relied on a mix of 60 forward primers for TCR Vbeta segments and 13 reverse primers for TCR Jbeta segments. A multiplex PCR assay on genomic DNA amplified the CDR3 region of rearranged TCR beta genes. Amplified TCR beta libraries were sequenced as 87-base-pair reads on the Illumina HiSeq System. The paper's processing steps were these. Across the 700 or so repertoires, a later analysis counted 78 million or so unique TCR beta chains, about 10 million of which were shared by at least two donors. Raw reads were error-corrected and collapsed into unique sequences by a nearest-neighbor algorithm in which closely related sequences were merged to remove PCR and sequencing errors. V, D and J gene segments were assigned by aligning CDR3 sequences to IMGT reference sequences. For a sequence to be retained, at least a six-nucleotide match to both a V gene segment and a J gene segment was required. Rearrangements were called productive when the CDR3 lacked stop codons and stayed in frame with V and J; all others were non-productive. CDR3 was defined according to IMGT convention as the region running from the second conserved V-encoded cysteine to the conserved J-encoded phenylalanine. The earlier analysis of 500 to 650 of the donors excluded any sequence lacking an unambiguous match to a single V gene segment. In an earlier analysis of several hundred of the donors, V segments were called functional above 56.7% productive rearrangements and were called segregating when the between-donor standard deviation exceeded 5%. A statistical classification framework was built for diagnosing cytomegalovirus status from the catalog of TCR beta chain sequences. A later analysis assigned V and J genes by comparing TCR nucleotide sequences with IMGT/GENE-DB human TR gene sequences. Using the TCRdist pipeline, a later analysis assigned CDR3 sequences along with most-parsimonious VDJ recombination scenarios. In a later analysis, every TCR beta chain was defined by the combination of its CDR3 amino acid sequence and its V-gene family, and reads without a unique V-gene family were dropped. A later analysis removed several hundred highly shared, low-generation-probability nucleotide sequences to deal with suspected cross-contamination and a sequencing artifact. In a later analysis, a clonal expansion index for each public chain was calculated from normalized within-repertoire ranks of inferred template counts. In a later analysis, generation probabilities were computed using a VDJ recombination model fitted to out-of-frame rearrangements, and the results were checked against IGoR. In a later analysis, hypergeometric tests were used to score TCR-TCR, TCR-HLA and TCR-CMV co-occurrence, with a repertoire-size bias correction applied to TCR pairs. To estimate false discovery rates, a later analysis permuted the HLA or CMV assignments 20 times. In a later analysis, co-occurring TCRs were grouped with DBSCAN, and TCRdist sequence similarity was added when clustering was performed within HLA-allele-positive subsets. Co-occurrence clustering excluded repertoires with fewer than 30,000 or more than 120,000 public chains, plus five with anomalous nucleotide sharing. TCRdb retrieved this table from immuneACCESS and kept in-frame rearrangements only. Not all clones are present; in checked studies, unresolved V genes account for under half, and no reason is known for the remainder. V, J and clone size reflect that table, while D and trimming were determined from the DNA. The sample profile shows approximately 190,000 clones; approximately 80% of them were found once. The top ten clones comprise 0.075% to 0.1% of the sample.

CDR1 is given as MNHEY and CDR2 as SVGAGI, both from the germline V gene. The CDR3, cysteine through phenylalanine, is 14 amino acids long. Only the CDR3 portion is preserved as DNA: 42 bases, with reading frame beginning at the first base. A distance of 16 bases separates the germline ends of V and J, which lose 0 bases and 11 bases respectively. The cohort consisted of 666 healthy bone marrow donors. Cohort members were all nominally healthy when sampled, although unrecorded immune exposures were likely present. The donor tested CMV seronegative and was one of the 352 seronegative cohort members. A peripheral blood sample was collected from each donor, and TCR beta sequencing was performed on peripheral blood mononuclear cells. The Qiagen DNeasy Blood Extraction Kit was used to extract genomic DNA from the blood cell samples.

The TCR comes from a boy aged 2 to 10 in good health and CMV-seronegative. This sequence uses TRBV6-5 and TRBJ1-1, with the D gene call left open. Material: PBMCs. The DNA is TGTGCCAGCAGTTACTCAGGTAGCAAGTACTCGGCTTTCTTT. Translation gives CASSYSGSKYSAFF.